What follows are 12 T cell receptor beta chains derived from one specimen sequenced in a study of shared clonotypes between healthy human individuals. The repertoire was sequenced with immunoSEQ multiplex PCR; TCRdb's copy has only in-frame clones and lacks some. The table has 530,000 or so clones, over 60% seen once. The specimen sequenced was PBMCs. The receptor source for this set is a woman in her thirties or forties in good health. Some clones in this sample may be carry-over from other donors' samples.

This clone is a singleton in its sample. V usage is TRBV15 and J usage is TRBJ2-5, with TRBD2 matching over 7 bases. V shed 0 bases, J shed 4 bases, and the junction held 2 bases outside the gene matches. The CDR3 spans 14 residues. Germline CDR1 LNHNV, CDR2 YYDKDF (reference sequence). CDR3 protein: CATSRDLAGETQYF. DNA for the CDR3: TGTGCCACCAGCAGAGACTTAGCGGGAGAGACCCAGTACTTC.

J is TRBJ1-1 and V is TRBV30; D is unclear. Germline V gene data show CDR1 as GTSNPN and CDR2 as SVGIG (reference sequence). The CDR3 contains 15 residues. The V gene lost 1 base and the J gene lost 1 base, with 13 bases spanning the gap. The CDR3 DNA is TGTGCCTGGAGTGAGGGAGAAGGGAGGAACACTGAAGCTTTCTTT. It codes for CAWSEGEGRNTEAFF.

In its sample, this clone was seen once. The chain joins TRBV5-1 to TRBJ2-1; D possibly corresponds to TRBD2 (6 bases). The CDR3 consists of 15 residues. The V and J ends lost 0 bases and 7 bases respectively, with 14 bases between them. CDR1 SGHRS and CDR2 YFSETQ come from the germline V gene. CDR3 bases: TGCGCCAGCAGCTTGGAGGGAGCGGGTGGTAATGAGCAGTTCTTC. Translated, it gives CASSLEGAGGNEQFF.

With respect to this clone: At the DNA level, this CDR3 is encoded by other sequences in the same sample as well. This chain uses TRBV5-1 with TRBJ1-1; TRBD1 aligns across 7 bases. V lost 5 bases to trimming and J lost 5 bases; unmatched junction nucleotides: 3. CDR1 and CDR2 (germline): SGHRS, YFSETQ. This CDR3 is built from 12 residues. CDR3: CASRQGDTEAFF. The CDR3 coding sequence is TGCGCCAGCAGGCAGGGGGATACTGAAGCTTTCTTT.

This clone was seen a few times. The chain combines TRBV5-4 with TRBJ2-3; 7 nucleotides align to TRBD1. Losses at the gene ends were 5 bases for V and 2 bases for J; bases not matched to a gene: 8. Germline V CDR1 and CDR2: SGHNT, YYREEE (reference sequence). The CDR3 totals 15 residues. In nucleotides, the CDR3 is TGTGCCAGCAGTTTTGACAGGGAAGCCACAGATACGCAGTATTTT. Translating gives CASSFDREATDTQYF.

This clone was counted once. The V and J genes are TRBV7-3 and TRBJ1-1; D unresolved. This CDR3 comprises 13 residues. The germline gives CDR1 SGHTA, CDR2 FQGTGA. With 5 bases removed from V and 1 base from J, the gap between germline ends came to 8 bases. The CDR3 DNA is TGTGCCAGCAGCGCCGTCCCGAACACTGAAGCTTTCTTT. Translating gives CASSAVPNTEAFF. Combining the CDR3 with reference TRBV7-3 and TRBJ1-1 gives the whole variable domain GAGVSQTPSNKVTEKGKYVELRCDPISGHTALYWYRQSLGQGPEFLIYFQGTGAADDSGLPNDRFFAVRPEGSVSTLKIQRTERGDSAVYLCASSAVPNTEAFFGQGTRLTVV.

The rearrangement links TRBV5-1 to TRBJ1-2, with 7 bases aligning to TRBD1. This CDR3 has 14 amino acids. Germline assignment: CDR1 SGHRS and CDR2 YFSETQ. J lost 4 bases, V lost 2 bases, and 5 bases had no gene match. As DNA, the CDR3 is TGCGCCAGCAGCTTCCTACAGGGGACCTATGGCTACACCTTC. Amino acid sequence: CASSFLQGTYGYTF.

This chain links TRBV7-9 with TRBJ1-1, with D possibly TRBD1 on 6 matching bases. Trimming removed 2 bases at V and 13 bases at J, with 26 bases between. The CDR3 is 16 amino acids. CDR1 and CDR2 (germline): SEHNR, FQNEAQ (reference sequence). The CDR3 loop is CASSLPDRPGRPVVFF. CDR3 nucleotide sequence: TGTGCCAGCAGCTTACCCGACAGGCCCGGACGTCCTGTTGTTTTCTTT.

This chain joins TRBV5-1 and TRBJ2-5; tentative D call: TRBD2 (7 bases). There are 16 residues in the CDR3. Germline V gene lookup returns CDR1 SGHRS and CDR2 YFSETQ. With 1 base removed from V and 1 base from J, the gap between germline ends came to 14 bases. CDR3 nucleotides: TGCGCCAGCAGCTTGCTGGGGGGGCCCATCCAAGAGACCCAGTACTTC. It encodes CASSLLGGPIQETQYF.

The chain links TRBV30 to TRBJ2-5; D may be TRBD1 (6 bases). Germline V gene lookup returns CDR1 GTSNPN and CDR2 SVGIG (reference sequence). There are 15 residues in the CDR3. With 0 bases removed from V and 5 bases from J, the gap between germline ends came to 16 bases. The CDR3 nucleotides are TGTGCCTGGAGTGTAGGGGCAGGGGCAGGGGAGACCCAGTACTTC. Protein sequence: CAWSVGAGAGETQYF.

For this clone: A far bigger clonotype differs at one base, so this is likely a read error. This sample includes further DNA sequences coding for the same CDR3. The DNA of the CDR3 is TGTGCCAGCAGTGAAAAGGGTAGCGGGAGCGATGAGCAGTTCTTC. This translates into CASSEKGSGSDEQFF. The chain joins TRBV25-1 to TRBJ2-1; 9 bases line up with TRBD2. Looked up from germline, CDR1 is MGHDK and CDR2 is SYGVNS. CDR3 length: 15 residues. The V and J ends lost 2 bases and 8 bases, in that order; junction bases with no gene match: 7.

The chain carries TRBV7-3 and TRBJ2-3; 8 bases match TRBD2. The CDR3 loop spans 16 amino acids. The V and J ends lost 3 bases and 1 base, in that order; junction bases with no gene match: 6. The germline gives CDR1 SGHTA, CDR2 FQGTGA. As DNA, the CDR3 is TGTGCCAGCAGCTTTTCGGGACTAGGTGGCACAGATACGCAGTATTTT. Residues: CASSFSGLGGTDTQYF. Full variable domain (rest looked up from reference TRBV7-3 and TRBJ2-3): GAGVSQTPSNKVTEKGKYVELRCDPISGHTALYWYRQSLGQGPEFLIYFQGTGAADDSGLPNDRFFAVRPEGSVSTLKIQRTERGDSAVYLCASSFSGLGGTDTQYFGPGTRLTVL.